This is a list of T cell receptor beta chains from one sample in a study of blood T cell repertoires in COVID-19. The method was immunoSEQ multiplex PCR; TCRdb's version includes in-frame clones alone and lacks a portion of them. The sample holds over 250,000 clones, roughly 90% seen once. The sample comprised PBMCs or T cells enriched from blood (not recorded which). These TCRs come from a woman aged 55-70 years who had recovered from COVID-19. CDR3s include the opening cysteine and the closing phenylalanine or tryptophan. The D gene is left open where the match is weak. For some rows the clone size is stated as once, few or many, or as a class when expanded; others skip it.

NA	NA	TRBV9	TRBJ1-5	CASSVVDSPQPQHF	TGTGCCAGCAGCGTCGTGGACAGCCCCCAGCCCCAGCATTTT
NA	NA	TRBV5-6	TRBJ2-5	CASSFNRDPQETQYF	TGTGCCAGCAGCTTTAACAGAGACCCCCAAGAGACCCAGTACTTC
NA	NA	TRBV30	TRBJ1-5	CAWSKTFINQPQHF	TGTGCCTGGAGTAAGACATTTATCAATCAGCCCCAGCATTTT
NA	TRBD1	TRBV24-1	TRBJ2-2	CATSDPRQGTGELFF	TGTGCCACCAGTGATCCCCGACAGGGGACCGGGGAGCTGTTTTTT
NA	NA	TRBV9	TRBJ1-2	CASSPAGEAGYTF	TGTGCCAGCAGCCCAGCCGGGGAAGCTGGCTACACCTTC
few	TRBD1	TRBV5-6	TRBJ1-2	CASSFADRTGDGYTF	TGTGCCAGCAGCTTTGCGGATCGGACAGGGGACGGCTACACCTTC
NA	NA	TRBV7-8	TRBJ1-2	CASSLANAGQPHYGYTF	TGTGCCAGCAGCTTAGCGAATGCAGGACAGCCCCACTATGGCTACACCTTC
NA	NA	TRBV3-1/TRBV3-2	TRBJ1-5	CASSPRGNQPQHF	TGTGCCAGCAGCCCCCGGGGCAATCAGCCCCAGCATTTT
NA	NA	TRBV21-1	TRBJ1-5	CASSKGQGDQPQHF	TGTGCCAGCAGCAAAGGACAGGGGGATCAGCCCCAGCATTTT
NA	TRBD1	TRBV28	TRBJ1-4	CASTPSTGVNEKLFF	TGTGCCAGCACCCCATCGACAGGGGTTAATGAAAAACTGTTTTTT
NA	NA	TRBV9	TRBJ2-1	CASSATGTIENEQFF	TGTGCCAGCAGCGCCACCGGGACAATTGAGAATGAGCAGTTCTTC
NA	TRBD1	TRBV7-8	TRBJ2-5	CASSAGQGIQTQYF	TGTGCCAGCAGCGCCGGACAGGGGATACAGACCCAGTACTTC
NA	NA	TRBV7-3	TRBJ2-6	CASSSSGANVLTF	TGTGCCAGCTCGAGCTCTGGGGCCAACGTCCTGACTTTC
NA	TRBD1	TRBV11-2	TRBJ1-1	CASSFTPGTGRFQDTEAFF	TGTGCCAGCAGTTTTACCCCCGGGACAGGGAGGTTTCAGGACACTGAAGCTTTCTTT
NA	NA	TRBV30	TRBJ2-5	CAWEGDRKETQYF	TGTGCTTGGGAGGGGGACAGAAAAGAGACCCAGTACTTC
NA	NA	TRBV5-1	TRBJ1-6	CASSLDSLNSPLHF	TGCGCCAGCAGCTTGGACAGTCTTAATTCACCCCTCCACTTT
NA	NA	TRBV6-6	TRBJ1-1	CASSYWDGGKGEAFF	TGTGCCAGCAGTTACTGGGACGGGGGGAAGGGTGAAGCTTTCTTT
NA	NA	TRBV18	TRBJ2-3	CASSPRGDTQYF	TGTGCCAGCTCACCACGCGGGGATACGCAGTATTTT
NA	TRBD1	TRBV2	TRBJ1-5	CASTPQGNQPQHF	TGTGCCAGCACCCCACAGGGGAATCAGCCCCAGCATTTT
NA	NA	TRBV4-2	TRBJ2-1	CASSLTWTASNEQFF	TGTGCCAGCAGCCTCACGTGGACTGCCTCCAATGAGCAGTTCTTC
NA	NA	TRBV29-1	TRBJ2-5	CSADQGWETQYF	TGCAGCGCAGATCAGGGATGGGAGACCCAGTACTTC
NA	NA	TRBV6-5	TRBJ2-2	CASRPWTDNTGELFF	TGTGCCAGCAGACCCTGGACAGATAACACCGGGGAGCTGTTTTTT
NA	NA	TRBV29-1	TRBJ2-3	CSVLQRASTDTQYF	TGCAGCGTTTTACAGAGAGCTAGCACAGATACGCAGTATTTT
NA	TRBD2	TRBV5-4	TRBJ2-1	CASSLGLAGNSYNEQFF	TGTGCCAGCAGCTTAGGACTAGCGGGAAACTCCTACAATGAGCAGTTCTTC
NA	NA	TRBV18	TRBJ1-2	CASSPRGEANYGYTF	TGTGCCAGCTCACCTCGGGGGGAAGCTAACTATGGCTACACCTTC
NA	NA	TRBV10-3	TRBJ1-2	CAISDSGQMGYGYTF	TGTGCCATCAGTGACTCAGGTCAAATGGGCTATGGCTACACCTTC
NA	TRBD2	TRBV7-9	TRBJ2-7	CASSFGGGGEQYF	TGTGCCAGCAGCTTTGGCGGCGGGGGCGAGCAGTACTTC
NA	TRBD1	TRBV4-1	TRBJ1-5	CASSQERTGGNQPQHF	TGCGCCAGCAGCCAAGAACGGACAGGGGGCAATCAGCCCCAGCATTTT
NA	NA	TRBV5-1	TRBJ1-6	CASSPQGGAANSPLHF	TGCGCCAGCAGCCCCCAAGGGGGTGCCGCTAATTCACCCCTCCACTTT
NA	NA	TRBV5-6	TRBJ2-2	CASSLLSNTGELFF	TGTGCCAGCAGCTTGTTATCGAACACCGGGGAGCTGTTTTTT
once	NA	TRBV5-1	TRBJ2-7	CASSLGGLKSYEQYF	TGCGCCAGCAGCTTGGGGGGACTGAAGTCCTACGAGCAGTACTTC
NA	NA	TRBV7-9	TRBJ1-1	CASQLYEEAFF	TGTGCCAGCCAACTATACGAGGAAGCTTTCTTT
NA	TRBD2	TRBV5-4	TRBJ2-1	CASSLAGGRDEQFF	TGTGCCAGCAGCTTGGCGGGGGGGCGCGATGAGCAGTTCTTC
NA	NA	TRBV7-3	TRBJ2-5	CASSPGHLQETQYF	TGTGCCAGCAGCCCGGGACACTTGCAAGAGACCCAGTACTTC
NA	TRBD1	TRBV6-5	TRBJ1-3	CASHGQGENTIYF	TGTGCCAGCCACGGGCAGGGGGAAAACACCATATATTTT
few	NA	TRBV2	TRBJ1-4	CASTSGGGSEKLFF	TGTGCCAGCACCTCGGGGGGAGGTAGTGAAAAACTGTTTTTT
NA	TRBD2	TRBV27	TRBJ2-1	CASSSWTSGDNEQFF	TGTGCCAGCAGTTCCTGGACTAGCGGGGATAATGAGCAGTTCTTC
few	NA	TRBV5-1	TRBJ1-6	CASSLGSGSPLHF	TGCGCCAGCAGCTTGGGGTCGGGTTCACCCCTCCACTTT
NA	NA	TRBV23-1	TRBJ2-5	CASIPAGNQETQYF	TGCGCCAGCATCCCAGCGGGCAACCAAGAGACCCAGTACTTC
NA	NA	TRBV12-3/TRBV12-4	TRBJ1-4	CASSFGGGEKLFF	TGTGCCAGCAGTTTTGGGGGCGGGGAAAAACTGTTTTTT
NA	TRBD1	TRBV10-3	TRBJ1-6	CASLRDRDNSPLHF	TGTGCCAGCCTCCGGGACAGGGACAATTCACCCCTCCACTTT
NA	TRBD1	TRBV27	TRBJ1-5	CASSWDRNQPQHF	TGTGCCAGCAGTTGGGACAGAAATCAGCCCCAGCATTTT
NA	NA	TRBV19	TRBJ1-3	CASSIDGGASGNTIYF	TGTGCCAGTAGTATCGACGGAGGAGCCTCTGGAAACACCATATATTTT
NA	TRBD2	TRBV7-6	TRBJ2-2	CASSSDSSGSNTGELFF	TGTGCCAGCAGCTCCGACTCTAGCGGTTCGAACACCGGGGAGCTGTTTTTT
NA	NA	TRBV7-9	TRBJ1-4	CASSPTRSIEKLFF	TGTGCCAGCAGCCCAACCAGGTCTATTGAAAAACTGTTTTTT
few	NA	TRBV7-3	TRBJ2-2	CASSLRGPGTGELFF	TGTGCCAGCAGCTTAAGGGGGCCGGGAACCGGGGAGCTGTTTTTT
NA	NA	TRBV12-3/TRBV12-4	TRBJ1-2	CASRGGLAGGYTF	TGTGCCAGCAGGGGGGGACTTGCCGGCGGCTACACCTTC
NA	NA	TRBV5-6	TRBJ2-7	CASSLVGDSFYEQYF	TGTGCCAGCAGCTTGGTCGGGGATTCTTTTTACGAGCAGTACTTC
NA	TRBD1	TRBV30	TRBJ1-6	CASPEKGQGGSPLHF	TGTGCCTCCCCGGAGAAGGGACAGGGAGGGTCACCCCTCCACTTT
NA	TRBD1	TRBV5-1	TRBJ1-2	CASSLRQGAPWRYGYTF	TGCGCCAGCAGCCTGCGGCAGGGGGCTCCCTGGAGATATGGCTACACCTTC
NA	TRBD2	TRBV7-2	TRBJ2-1	CASSGSGRAGQSSYNEQFF	TGTGCCAGCAGCGGAAGCGGGAGGGCCGGACAGAGCTCCTACAATGAGCAGTTCTTC
NA	NA	TRBV10-3	TRBJ2-3	CAISPTGIDTDTQYF	TGTGCCATCAGCCCTACAGGGATCGACACAGATACGCAGTATTTT